The rows below give T cell receptor beta chains drawn from one sample of a study of radiation and T cells in renal cell carcinoma. Some clones are missing from TCRdb's copy, which holds only in-frame ones; the method was immunoSEQ multiplex PCR. The sample has some 43,000 clones; 80% to 85% are singletons. This specimen consisted of blood, obtained from a patient whose treatment included radiotherapy and nephrectomy. The receptors originated from a woman in her seventies with renal cell carcinoma. Both conserved end residues are part of each CDR3. D genes are given only for firm matches. Some rows have no size entry. The others give once, few or many, or a class for an expanded clone.

V gene,clone size,D gene,J gene,CDR3 protein,CDR3 DNA
TRBV6-1,.,.,TRBJ2-7,CASSEGGGPLYEQYF,TGTGCCAGCAGTGAAGGTGGGGGTCCTCTCTACGAGCAGTACTTC
TRBV14,.,.,TRBJ1-2,CASSQDRAGAVYTF,TGTGCCAGCAGCCAAGATCGAGCAGGGGCAGTTTACACCTTC
TRBV5-4,.,TRBD1,TRBJ1-5,CASSLQGPDQPQHF,TGTGCCAGCAGCTTACAGGGGCCAGATCAGCCCCAGCATTTT
TRBV28,.,.,TRBJ1-2,CASFNRDGYTF,TGTGCCAGCTTTAACAGGGATGGCTACACCTTC
TRBV29-1,.,.,TRBJ1-5,CSVLDEGSNQPQHF,TGCAGCGTTCTAGACGAAGGAAGCAATCAGCCCCAGCATTTT
TRBV21-1,few,.,TRBJ1-1,CASSSTSAKAFF,TGTGCCAGCAGCTCGACCTCTGCCAAAGCTTTCTTT
TRBV6-5,.,.,TRBJ1-3,CASSRRGSGNTIYF,TGTGCCAGCAGCCGCAGGGGATCGGGAAACACCATATATTTT
TRBV9,.,.,TRBJ1-1,CASSPPTDTEAFF,TGTGCCAGCAGCCCACCGACGGACACTGAAGCTTTCTTT
TRBV6-6,.,TRBD1,TRBJ1-2,CASSLLEGAGGGYTF,TGTGCCAGCAGCCTACTCGAGGGGGCTGGGGGTGGCTACACCTTC
TRBV7-9,.,.,TRBJ1-4,CASSLGRVETNEKLFF,TGTGCCAGCAGCTTAGGAAGGGTAGAGACTAATGAAAAACTGTTTTTT